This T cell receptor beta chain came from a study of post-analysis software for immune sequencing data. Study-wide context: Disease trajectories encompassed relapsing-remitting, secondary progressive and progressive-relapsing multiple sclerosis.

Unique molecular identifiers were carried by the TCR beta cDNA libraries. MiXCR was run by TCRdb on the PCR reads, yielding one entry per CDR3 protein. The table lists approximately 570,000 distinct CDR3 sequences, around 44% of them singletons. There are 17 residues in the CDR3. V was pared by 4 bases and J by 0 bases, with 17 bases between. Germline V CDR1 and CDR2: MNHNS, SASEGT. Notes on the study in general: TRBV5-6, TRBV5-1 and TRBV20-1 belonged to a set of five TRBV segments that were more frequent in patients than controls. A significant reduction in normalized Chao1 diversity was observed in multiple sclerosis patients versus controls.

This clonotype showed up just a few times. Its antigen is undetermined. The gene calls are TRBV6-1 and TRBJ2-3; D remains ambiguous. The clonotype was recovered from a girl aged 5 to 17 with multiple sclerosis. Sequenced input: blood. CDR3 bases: TGTGCCAGCAGTGGAGCGACCCGAAGCACTAGCACAGATACGCAGTATTTT. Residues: CASSGATRSTSTDTQYF.